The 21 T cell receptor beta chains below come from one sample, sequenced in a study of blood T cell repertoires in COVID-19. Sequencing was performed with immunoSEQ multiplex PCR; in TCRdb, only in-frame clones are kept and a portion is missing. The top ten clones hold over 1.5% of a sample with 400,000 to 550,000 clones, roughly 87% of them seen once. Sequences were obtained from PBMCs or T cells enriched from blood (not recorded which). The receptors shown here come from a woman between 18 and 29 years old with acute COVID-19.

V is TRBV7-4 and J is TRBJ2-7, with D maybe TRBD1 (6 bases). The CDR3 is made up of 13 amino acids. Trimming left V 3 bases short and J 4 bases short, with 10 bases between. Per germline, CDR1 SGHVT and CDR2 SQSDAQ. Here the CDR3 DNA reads TGTGCCAGCAGCTTCTCCGACAGGTACGAGCAGTACTTC. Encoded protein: CASSFSDRYEQYF. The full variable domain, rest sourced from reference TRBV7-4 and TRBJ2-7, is GAGVSQSPRYKVAKRGRDVALRCDSISGHVTLYWYRQTLGQGSEVLTYSQSDAQRDKSGRPSGRFSAERPERSVSTLKIQRTEQGDSAVYLCASSFSDRYEQYFGPGTRLTVT.

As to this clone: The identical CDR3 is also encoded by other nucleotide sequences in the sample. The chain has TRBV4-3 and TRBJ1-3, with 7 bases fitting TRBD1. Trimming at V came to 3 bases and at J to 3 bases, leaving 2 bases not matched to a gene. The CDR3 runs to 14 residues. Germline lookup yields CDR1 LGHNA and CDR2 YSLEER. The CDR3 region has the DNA TGCGCCAGCAGCCAGACAGGGAGTGGAAACACCATATATTTT. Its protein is CASSQTGSGNTIYF.

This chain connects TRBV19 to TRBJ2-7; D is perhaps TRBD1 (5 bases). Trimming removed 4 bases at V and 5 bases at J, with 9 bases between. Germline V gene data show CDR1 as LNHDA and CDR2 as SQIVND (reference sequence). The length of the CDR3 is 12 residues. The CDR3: CASSNTGDEQYF. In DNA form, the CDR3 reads TGTGCCAGTAGTAATACAGGAGACGAGCAGTACTTC.

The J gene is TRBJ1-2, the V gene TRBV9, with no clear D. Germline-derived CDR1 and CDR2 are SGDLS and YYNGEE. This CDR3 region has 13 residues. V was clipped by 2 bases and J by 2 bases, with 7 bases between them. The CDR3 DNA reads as TGTGCCAGCAGCGTTTGGGCCAACTATGGCTACACCTTC. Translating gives CASSVWANYGYTF. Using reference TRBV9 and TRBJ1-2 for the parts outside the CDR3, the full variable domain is DSGVTQTPKHLITATGQRVTLRCSPRSGDLSVYWYQQSLDQGLQFLIQYYNGEERAKGNILERFSAQQFPDLHSELNLSSLELGDSALYFCASSVWANYGYTFGSGTRLTVV.

The CDR3 DNA is TGTGCAAGTCGCCGCCTAGCGGGAGCCCACAATGAGCAGTTCTTC. Residues: CASRRLAGAHNEQFF. The genes are TRBV12-2 and TRBJ2-1; TRBD2 was called by the table and not checked on the DNA. TRBV12-2 is a documented pseudogene. The CDR3 length is 15 residues.

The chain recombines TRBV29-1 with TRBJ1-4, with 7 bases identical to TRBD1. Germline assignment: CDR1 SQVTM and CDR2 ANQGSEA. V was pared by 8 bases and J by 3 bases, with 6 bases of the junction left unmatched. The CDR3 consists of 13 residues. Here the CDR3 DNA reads TGCAGCAGCCGACAGGGTGCTAATGAAAAACTGTTTTTT. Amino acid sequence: CSSRQGANEKLFF. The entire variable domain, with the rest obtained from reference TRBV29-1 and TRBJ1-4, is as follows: SAVISQKPSRDICQRGTSLTIQCQVDSQVTMMFWYRQQPGQSLTLIATANQGSEATYESGFVIDKFPISRPNLTFSTLTVSNMSPEDSSIYLCSSRQGANEKLFFGSGTQLSVL.

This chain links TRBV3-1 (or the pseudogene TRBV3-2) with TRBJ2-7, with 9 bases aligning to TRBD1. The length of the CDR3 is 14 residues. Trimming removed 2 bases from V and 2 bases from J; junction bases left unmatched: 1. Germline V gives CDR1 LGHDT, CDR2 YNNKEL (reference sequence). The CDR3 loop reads CASSQRQGAYEQYF. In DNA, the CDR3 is TGTGCCAGCAGCCAAAGACAGGGGGCCTACGAGCAGTACTTC.

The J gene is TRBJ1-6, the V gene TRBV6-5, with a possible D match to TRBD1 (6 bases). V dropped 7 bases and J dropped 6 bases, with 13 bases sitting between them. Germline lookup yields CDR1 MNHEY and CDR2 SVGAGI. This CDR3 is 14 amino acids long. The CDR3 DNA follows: TGTGCCAGCAACACCCGGGGGGCTAATTCACCCCTCCACTTT. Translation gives CASNTRGANSPLHF.

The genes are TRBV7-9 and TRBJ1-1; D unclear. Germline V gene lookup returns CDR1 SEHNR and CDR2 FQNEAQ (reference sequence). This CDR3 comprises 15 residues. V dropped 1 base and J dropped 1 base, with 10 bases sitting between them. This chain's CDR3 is CASSLGAARNTEAFF. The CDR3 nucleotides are TGTGCCAGCAGCTTAGGTGCGGCACGGAACACTGAAGCTTTCTTT.

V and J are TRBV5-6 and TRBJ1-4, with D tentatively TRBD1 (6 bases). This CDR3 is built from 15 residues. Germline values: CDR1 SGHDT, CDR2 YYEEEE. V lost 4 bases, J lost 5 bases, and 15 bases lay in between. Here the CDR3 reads CASSGPDRPNEKLFF. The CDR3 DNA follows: TGTGCCAGCAGCGGACCGGACAGACCGAATGAAAAACTGTTTTTT.

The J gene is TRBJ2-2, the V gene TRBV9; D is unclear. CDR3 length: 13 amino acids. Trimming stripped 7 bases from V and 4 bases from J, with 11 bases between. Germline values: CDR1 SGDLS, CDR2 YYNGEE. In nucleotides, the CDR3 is TGTGCCAGCGACGACATGACCACCGGGGAGCTGTTTTTT. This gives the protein CASDDMTTGELFF.

The CDR3 spells CASSPGQGSGYTF. CDR3 coding DNA: TGTGCCAGCAGCCCAGGACAGGGCTCTGGCTACACCTTC. V and J are TRBV7-2 and TRBJ1-2, with 8 bases matching TRBD1. Germline lookup yields CDR1 SGHTA and CDR2 FQGNSA. The length of the CDR3 is 13 residues. The ends lost 5 bases at V and 7 bases at J; junction bases unmatched: 6.

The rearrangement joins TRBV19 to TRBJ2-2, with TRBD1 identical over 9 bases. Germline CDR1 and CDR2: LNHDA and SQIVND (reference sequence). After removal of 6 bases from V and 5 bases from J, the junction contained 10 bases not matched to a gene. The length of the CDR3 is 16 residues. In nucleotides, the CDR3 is TGTGCCAGTAGCAACGACAGGGGGGAAAGAACCGGGGAGCTGTTTTTT. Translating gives CASSNDRGERTGELFF.

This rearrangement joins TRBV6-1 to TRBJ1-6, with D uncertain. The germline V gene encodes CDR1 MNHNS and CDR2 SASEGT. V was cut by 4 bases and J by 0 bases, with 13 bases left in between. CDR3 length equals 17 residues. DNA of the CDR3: TGTGCCAGCAGTGCCACAGCTTTGAACTCCTATAATTCACCCCTCCACTTT. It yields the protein CASSATALNSYNSPLHF.

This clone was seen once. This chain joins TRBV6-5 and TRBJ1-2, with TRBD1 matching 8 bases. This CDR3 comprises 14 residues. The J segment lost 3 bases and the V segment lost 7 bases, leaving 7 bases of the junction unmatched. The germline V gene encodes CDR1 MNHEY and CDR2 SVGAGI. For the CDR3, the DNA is TGTGCCAGCACCCCGGGACAGGTATACTATGGCTACACCTTC. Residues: CASTPGQVYYGYTF.

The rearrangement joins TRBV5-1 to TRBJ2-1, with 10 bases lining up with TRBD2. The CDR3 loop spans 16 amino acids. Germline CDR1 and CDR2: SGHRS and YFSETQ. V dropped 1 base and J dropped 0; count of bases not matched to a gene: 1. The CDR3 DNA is TGCGCCAGCAGCTTGAGCGGGGGGGACTCCTACAATGAGCAGTTCTTC. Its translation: CASSLSGGDSYNEQFF.

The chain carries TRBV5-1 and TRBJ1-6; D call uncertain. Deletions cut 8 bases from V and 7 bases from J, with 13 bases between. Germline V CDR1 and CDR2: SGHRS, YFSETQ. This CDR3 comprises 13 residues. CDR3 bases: TGCGCCAGTACCCCAGGAGGAAATTCACCCCTCCACTTT. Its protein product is CASTPGGNSPLHF.

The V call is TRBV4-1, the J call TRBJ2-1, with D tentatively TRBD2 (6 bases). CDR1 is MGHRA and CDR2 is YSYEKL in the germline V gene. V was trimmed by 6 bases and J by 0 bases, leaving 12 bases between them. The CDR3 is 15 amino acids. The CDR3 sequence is CASSNLARSYNEQFF. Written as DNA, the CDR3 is TGCGCCAGCAGTAACCTAGCGCGCTCCTACAATGAGCAGTTCTTC.

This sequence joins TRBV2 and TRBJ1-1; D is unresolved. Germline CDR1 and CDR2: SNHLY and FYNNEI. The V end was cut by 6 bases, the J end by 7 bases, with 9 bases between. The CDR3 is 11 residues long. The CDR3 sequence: CASREQLEAFF. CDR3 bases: TGTGCCAGCAGAGAGCAACTTGAAGCTTTCTTT.

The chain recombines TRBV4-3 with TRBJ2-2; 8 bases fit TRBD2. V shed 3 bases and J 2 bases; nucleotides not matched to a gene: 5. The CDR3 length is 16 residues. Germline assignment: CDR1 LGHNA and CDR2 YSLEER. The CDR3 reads CASSHEAGENTGELFF. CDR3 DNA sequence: TGCGCCAGCAGCCATGAAGCGGGAGAAAACACCGGGGAGCTGTTTTTT.

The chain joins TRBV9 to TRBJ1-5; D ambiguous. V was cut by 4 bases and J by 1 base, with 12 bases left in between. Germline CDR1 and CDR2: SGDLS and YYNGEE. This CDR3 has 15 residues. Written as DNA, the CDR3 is TGTGCCAGCAGCCCAAACTACGGAAGCAATCAGCCCCAGCATTTT. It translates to CASSPNYGSNQPQHF.